These 5 T cell receptor beta chains came from one sample sequenced in a study of cytotoxic CD8 clonotypes in ibrutinib-treated CLL. Measured with immunoSEQ multiplex PCR; TCRdb has only the in-frame clones, and not every one. The sample yields about 15,000 clones, less than 80% seen once. The starting material was PBMCs, obtained before ibrutinib treatment. These receptors all stem from a human donor with chronic lymphocytic leukemia.

The V gene is TRBV9, the J gene TRBJ2-1, with TRBD1 as a possible D gene (5 bases). Germline CDR1 and CDR2: SGDLS and YYNGEE. The CDR3 extends over 15 amino acids. Trimming took off 2 bases at V and 2 bases at J, with 11 bases between the two ends. This chain's CDR3 is CASSVGTGAYNEQFF. CDR3 bases: TGTGCCAGCAGCGTTGGTACAGGAGCCTACAATGAGCAGTTCTTC.

The V call is TRBV21-1, the J call TRBJ2-7; the table's D call, TRBD2, was not checked against the DNA. TRBV21-1 is a recognized pseudogene. The CDR3 has 14 amino acids. CDR3 region: CASSPRGQSYEQYV. Written as DNA, the CDR3 is TGTGCCAGCAGCCCTCGCGGGCAGAGTTACGAGCAGTACGTC.

The V gene is TRBV6-5, the J gene TRBJ2-1, with D hard to call. V was cut by 6 bases and J by 4 bases, with 7 bases left in between. The CDR3 spans 12 residues. The germline V gene encodes CDR1 MNHEY and CDR2 SVGAGI. The CDR3 nucleotides are TGTGCCAGCAGCCTAGGATACAATGAGCAGTTCTTC. It codes for CASSLGYNEQFF.

V gene TRBV6-1 combines with J gene TRBJ1-2, with D tentatively TRBD1 (6 bases). Germline lookup yields CDR1 MNHNS and CDR2 SASEGT. CDR3 length: 15 amino acids. V was pared by 0 bases and J by 3 bases, with 11 bases between. In DNA form, the CDR3 reads TGTGCCAGCAGTGAAGCGGCAGGGGCGTACTATGGCTACACCTTC. Protein: CASSEAAGAYYGYTF.

The V and J genes are TRBV6-1 and TRBJ1-3; D ambiguous. The CDR3 runs to 14 residues. Trimming took off 3 bases at V and 0 bases at J, with 6 bases between the two ends. The V gene's germline CDR1 is MNHNS and CDR2 SASEGT. Here the CDR3 reads CASSDKVSGNTIYF. For the CDR3, the DNA is TGTGCCAGCAGTGATAAGGTCTCTGGAAACACCATATATTTT.